The 21 T cell receptor beta chains listed next were all sequenced from one sample in a study of blood T cell repertoires in COVID-19 (dated by TCRdb to the early 2020s). Library preparation was by the immunoSEQ multiplex PCR assay. TCRdb limited this immuneACCESS table to in-frame rearrangements with V and J called. A share of clones is missing; checked studies link under half to unresolved V genes, and the rest is unexplained. In this sample the table shows 150,000 to 200,000 clones, roughly 88% of which occur a single time. The ten largest account for about 6.9% of the sample. Sequencing used peripheral blood. The receptors shown here come from an older man with COVID-19, enrolled during active disease.

The rearrangement uses TRBV27 and TRBJ1-1; the match to TRBD1 covers 9 bases. This CDR3 is 19 amino acids long. V gave up 6 bases and J gave up 3 bases; unmatched junction bases: 20. Germline V gene data show CDR1 as MNHEY and CDR2 as SMNVEV (reference sequence). The DNA of the CDR3 is TGTGCCAGCAGCGCCGGGACAGGGAGGGGTAATCCTTGGGACACTGAAGCTTTCTTT. The encoded protein is CASSAGTGRGNPWDTEAFF.

As regards this clone: At the DNA level, this CDR3 is encoded by other sequences in the same sample as well. This chain uses TRBV5-1 with TRBJ1-6; 7 bases fit TRBD1. The CDR3 is 14 amino acids. Germline V gives CDR1 SGHRS, CDR2 YFSETQ. The junction had 4 bases not matched to a gene; V was cut back by 0 bases and J by 10 bases. CDR3 sequence: CASSLDRGGSPLHF. CDR3 sequence (DNA): TGCGCCAGCAGCTTGGACAGGGGCGGGTCACCCCTCCACTTT.

This chain connects TRBV12-3 or TRBV12-4 to TRBJ1-6; 7 bases agree with TRBD1. The V gene end was trimmed by 3 bases and the J gene end by 10 bases; junction bases not matched to a gene: 3. There are 13 residues in the CDR3. CDR3 loop: CASSFGGQSPLHF. The CDR3 nucleotides read TGTGCCAGCAGTTTTGGGGGACAGTCACCCCTCCACTTT.

This clone has only a few counts. J is TRBJ1-1 and V is TRBV7-9, with 9 bases lining up with TRBD1. J lost 4 bases, V lost 2 bases, and 5 bases had no gene match. Germline V gene data show CDR1 as SEHNR and CDR2 as FQNEAQ (reference sequence). This CDR3 contains 15 residues. The CDR3 DNA reads TGTGCCAGCAGCTTATGGGACAGGGCGGGCACTGAAGCTTTCTTT. Translated: CASSLWDRAGTEAFF.

V usage is TRBV5-4 and J usage is TRBJ1-1; 9 nucleotides align to TRBD1. V dropped 0 bases and J dropped 6; count of bases not matched to a gene: 0. CDR3 length: 13 amino acids. CDR1 is SGHNT, CDR2 YYREEE, per germline (reference sequence). The CDR3 loop reads CASSLGDRAEAFF. The CDR3 DNA follows: TGTGCCAGCAGCTTGGGGGACAGGGCTGAAGCTTTCTTT.

The chain recombines TRBV5-1 with TRBJ1-3, with 9 nucleotides matching TRBD1. V shed 4 bases and J 13 bases; nucleotides not matched to a gene: 6. The CDR3 runs 12 residues. The V gene's germline CDR1 is SGHRS and CDR2 YFSETQ. The CDR3 loop is CASSATGGIIYF. Here the CDR3 DNA reads TGCGCCAGCAGCGCTACAGGGGGCATTATATATTTT.

Of note for this clone: One base away lies a much larger clone, so this may be a sequencing read error. The chain couples TRBV6-6 to TRBJ1-4; 9 nucleotides match TRBD1. The J segment lost 2 bases and the V segment lost 6 bases, leaving 4 bases of the junction unmatched. The CDR3 runs to 15 residues. Germline CDR1 is MNHNY and CDR2 is SVGAGI (reference sequence). Here the CDR3 reads CASSLDRGTNEKLFF. The CDR3 region has the DNA TGTGCCAGCAGCCTAGACAGGGGGACTAATGAAAAACTGTTTTTT.

J is TRBJ2-6 and V is TRBV7-8; D gene uncertain. Between the trimmed V and J ends, which lost 7 bases and 0 bases, there was a span of 7 bases. Germline V gene sequence: CDR1 SGHVS, CDR2 FQNEAQ. The CDR3 is 14 amino acids. The CDR3 loop is CASTRTSGANVLTF. In DNA, the CDR3 is TGTGCCAGCACGAGAACCTCTGGGGCCAACGTCCTGACTTTC.

The V and J genes are TRBV7-9 and TRBJ1-4; the match to TRBD1 covers 7 bases. V shed 7 bases, J shed 8 bases, and the junction held 10 bases outside the gene matches. CDR3 length: 14 amino acids. Germline CDR1 SEHNR, CDR2 FQNEAQ (reference sequence). CDR3 region: CASTSAGGEEKLFF. The CDR3, as DNA: TGTGCCAGCACCTCGGCAGGGGGTGAGGAAAAACTGTTTTTT.

The chain combines TRBV28 with TRBJ1-5; D may be TRBD1 (5 bases). This CDR3 is built from 16 residues. CDR1 MDHEN and CDR2 SYDVKM come from the germline V gene. V was shortened by 6 bases and J by 1 base, with 16 bases between the two germline ends. CDR3 sequence reads: CASRPLTVSSNQPQHF. The CDR3 coding sequence is TGTGCCAGCAGGCCTCTGACAGTCTCCAGCAATCAGCCCCAGCATTTT. The full variable domain, in which reference TRBV28 and TRBJ1-5 provide the parts outside the CDR3, is DVKVTQSSRYLVKRTGEKVFLECVQDMDHENMFWYRQDPGLGLRLIYFSYDVKMKEKGDIPEGYSVSREKKERFSLILESASTNQTSMYLCASRPLTVSSNQPQHFGDGTRLSIL.

V usage is TRBV7-2 and J usage is TRBJ1-5, with a tentative D call TRBD1 (5 bases). The CDR3 has 15 residues. Germline V CDR1 and CDR2: SGHTA, FQGNSA. V was trimmed by 2 bases and J by 6 bases, leaving 14 bases between them. The CDR3 is CASSLSVVGGQPQHF. Written as DNA, the CDR3 is TGTGCCAGCAGCTTATCAGTGGTGGGGGGTCAGCCCCAGCATTTT.

The chain joins TRBV19 to TRBJ1-4; 10 positions match TRBD1. V trimming: 5 bases; J trimming: 1 base; junction bases outside the gene matches: 4. Germline CDR1 is LNHDA and CDR2 is SQIVND (reference sequence). The CDR3 is 16 amino acids. DNA for the CDR3: TGTGCCAGTAGTTTCCGGACAGGGGGAACTAATGAAAAACTGTTTTTT. Translated: CASSFRTGGTNEKLFF.

This rearrangement joins TRBV5-4 to TRBJ2-5; 7 bases agree with TRBD1. Germline assignment: CDR1 SGHNT and CDR2 YYREEE (reference sequence). V was clipped by 0 bases and J by 9 bases; unmatched bases: 5. This CDR3 region has 13 residues. The CDR3 DNA reads as TGTGCCAGCAGCTTGGGACAGGGAGTGTCCCAGTACTTC. Amino acids: CASSLGQGVSQYF.

The chain couples TRBV7-2 to TRBJ2-7; possibly TRBD2 for D (6 bases). Germline-derived CDR1 and CDR2 are SGHTA and FQGNSA. The length of the CDR3 is 12 residues. V gave up 4 bases and J gave up 2 bases, with 6 bases separating them. CDR3 sequence (DNA): TGTGCCAGCAGCTGGGGGGCCTACGAGCAGTACTTC. Translated, it gives CASSWGAYEQYF.

This clone was picked up a small number of times. The chain recombines TRBV7-8 with TRBJ1-2, with 8 bases aligning to TRBD1. Germline trimming cut 5 bases from V and 4 bases from J; bases unmatched to any gene: 6. Germline-derived CDR1 and CDR2 are SGHVS and FQNEAQ. The CDR3 is 14 residues long. CDR3 DNA: TGTGCCAGCAGCCCAGGGGGCTTTAGCTATGGCTACACCTTC. Amino acid sequence: CASSPGGFSYGYTF.

The chain combines TRBV7-9 with TRBJ1-4, with D hard to call. In germline, CDR1 is SEHNR, CDR2 FQNEAQ (reference sequence). The CDR3 spans 11 residues. V lost 5 bases, J lost 6 bases, and 4 bases lay in between. CDR3 in amino acids: CASSPYEKLFF. CDR3 coding DNA: TGTGCCAGCAGCCCATATGAAAAACTGTTTTTT.

This chain links TRBV18 with TRBJ1-6; D is unclear. Germline CDR1 is KGHSH and CDR2 is LQKENI. The length of the CDR3 is 14 residues. Trimming took off 0 bases at V and 11 bases at J, with 11 bases between the two ends. The CDR3 here is CASSPPGETTPLHF. The DNA of the CDR3 is TGTGCCAGCTCACCACCTGGGGAGACGACACCCCTCCACTTT.

This sequence joins TRBV11-1 and TRBJ1-3; D uncertain. The germline V gene encodes CDR1 SGHAT and CDR2 FQDESV (reference sequence). CDR3 length: 15 residues. Trimming pared 0 bases from V and 0 bases from J, leaving 6 bases between. In DNA, the CDR3 is TGTGCCAGCAGCTTAGCACACCGCTCTGGAAACACCATATATTTT. Protein sequence: CASSLAHRSGNTIYF.

V is TRBV5-1 and J is TRBJ2-1, with 8 bases identical to TRBD2. This CDR3 comprises 15 residues. The junction had 4 bases not matched to a gene; V was cut back by 0 bases and J by 5 bases. From germline, CDR1 is SGHRS and CDR2 YFSETQ. Written as DNA, the CDR3 is TGCGCCAGCAGCTTGGTAGCGGGGCTAGACAATGAGCAGTTCTTC. Residues: CASSLVAGLDNEQFF.

The chain recombines TRBV10-3 with TRBJ1-1, with a weak D call TRBD1 (6 bases). V was cut by 3 bases and J by 0 bases, with 17 bases left in between. The CDR3 has 17 residues. Per germline, CDR1 ENHRY and CDR2 SYGVKD. CDR3 DNA: TGTGCCATCAGTGACCCCTCCCGACAGGAGATGAACACTGAAGCTTTCTTT. Residues: CAISDPSRQEMNTEAFF.

This clone was detected a few times. This rearrangement joins TRBV14 to TRBJ2-1; D perhaps matches TRBD2 (7 bases). Germline CDR1 is SGHDN and CDR2 is FVKESK. The V end lost 5 bases, the J end lost 8 bases, and 16 bases lay between the germline ends. CDR3 length: 14 amino acids. CDR3 nucleotides: TGTGCCAGCAGCTTCGGGGGGCAGTATTATGAGCAGTTCTTC. Protein sequence: CASSFGGQYYEQFF.